This TCR beta chain was obtained from a study of cytomegalovirus exposure and HLA in healthy donors. At the level of the study: HLA-typed donors contributed some 85 million unique TCRs, which were held in an early data release. Broader study findings: The Asian-associated ancestry cluster reportedly had fewer N-insertions than the 666-donor mean in a later analysis. Productive rates of about 90% or about 30% were seen for most TCR beta V segments in an earlier analysis.

Note on this clone: What it binds is unknown.

Among the donors, all were healthy bone marrow donors. The PCR employed 60 Vbeta primers together with 13 Jbeta primers. TCRdb keeps only in-frame clones here, not all; method: immunoSEQ multiplex PCR. The sample yields some 72,000 clones, of which the top ten take up approximately 0.81%. The sequence was collected from a boy under 18 in good health and CMV-seronegative. Sequencing was done on a sample of PBMCs.

The CDR3 here is CSVEEGRNTEAFF. CDR3 in DNA: TGCAGCGTTGAAGAGGGGAGAAACACTGAAGCTTTCTTT. This chain links TRBV29-1 with TRBJ1-1; no clear D. Trimming pared 0 bases from V and 2 bases from J, leaving 7 bases between. This CDR3 contains 13 residues. The germline V gene has CDR1 SQVTM and CDR2 ANQGSEA.